This T cell receptor beta chain was documented in a study of T cell responses to AZD1222 COVID-19 vaccine. General study results and limits: Only five or six individuals given AZD1222 were seropositive at baseline. Spike-specific TCR breadth and depth rose after two AZD1222 doses. Clonal diversity may have been underestimated, and the donors were mostly white British, with more females than males.

CDR1 is KGHDR, CDR2 SFDVKD, per germline. Between the trimmed V and J ends, which lost 3 bases and 4 bases, there was a span of 16 bases. This CDR3 contains 16 residues. With respect to this clone: Its antigen is not known.

This table comes from immunoSEQ multiplex PCR, and its TCRdb copy is limited to in-frame clones, with some not included. This sample has some 120,000 clones, with about 88% found just once. J is TRBJ2-3 and V is TRBV24-1, with D perhaps matching TRBD1 or TRBD2 (5 bases each). The input for sequencing was peripheral blood, taken on day 0 of AZD1222 vaccination. The TCR sequence derives from an adult in good health. The CDR3 protein is CATSDPGRRNPDTQYF. In DNA, the CDR3 is TGTGCCACCAGTGATCCGGGACGGAGAAACCCAGATACGCAGTATTTT.